Detailed here is one T cell receptor (beta chain). The data belong to a study of blood T cell repertoires in COVID-19. Only in-frame clones appear in the TCRdb table, and some are missing; sequencing was by immunoSEQ multiplex PCR. The sample carries around 15,000 clones, 70% to 90% recorded once. This CDR3 is built from 16 residues. V lost 0 bases, J lost 4 bases, and 16 bases lay in between. Germline V gene data show CDR1 as SGHRS and CDR2 as YFSETQ. The origin of this receptor is a woman between 70 and 85 years old in a cohort sampled during active or convalescent COVID-19. The chain is built from TRBV5-1 and TRBJ2-5, with D possibly being TRBD1 (6 bases). The sequenced sample consisted of peripheral blood. CDR3 sequence: CASSLGGRGLPETQYF. The CDR3 region has the DNA TGCGCCAGCAGCTTGGGCGGCAGGGGTTTGCCAGAGACCCAGTACTTC.